The table lists the clone carrying this T cell receptor beta chain with a few counts. The target antigen is unknown. CD45RA-negative memory and CD45RA+ naive subsets were split from the CD4+ cells. These data originate in a study of shared clonotypes between healthy human individuals. Study outcomes and limitations: Clonotypes which were not shared had lower generation probabilities than clonotypes that all four donors shared. Limitation of the genetic and exposure-history diversity represented came from the few donors.

The protocol was immunoSEQ multiplex PCR, while the TCRdb copy is restricted to in-frame clones and leaves out a portion. The sample holds about 1.1 million clones, approximately 80% seen once. The CDR3 is made up of 16 amino acids. Germline-derived CDR1 and CDR2 are GTSNPN and SVGIG (reference sequence). V was cut by 8 bases and J by 0 bases, with 20 bases left in between. What was sequenced was memory CD4+ T cells from PBMCs. Subset: CD45RA-negative fraction. This clonotype originated in a young man in good health. Some clones in this sample may be carry-over from other donors' samples. V usage is TRBV30 and J usage is TRBJ1-5, with D tentatively TRBD1 (6 bases). CDR3 nucleotides: TGTGCCCTAAGTACCAACCGGGACAATAGCAATCAGCCCCAGCATTTT. It codes for CALSTNRDNSNQPQHF.